The clone carrying this T cell receptor beta chain was recorded at least ten times. As yet, its antigen is unknown. These data originate in a study of CD8 T cells in ankylosing spondylitis. TCRdb fed the 5' RACE reads into MiXCR, producing one record per CDR3 protein. This table holds around 130,000 distinct CDR3 sequences, 9.3% found once. Germline loops: CDR1 SGHVS, CDR2 FNYEAQ. The CDR3 sequence is 14 residues long. V lost 2 bases, J lost 4 bases, and 4 bases stayed unmatched. Study outcomes and limitations: In ankylosing spondylitis blood, a motif of roughly eight highly homologous TCR beta variants appeared characteristic. Prior literature has documented some motif variants in synovial fluid and blood from reactive arthritis.

The origin of this receptor is a male donor with ankylosing spondylitis or in good health (not recorded which). Input material: blood, either unsorted or a sorted T cell fraction (not recorded which). The V call is TRBV7-6, the J call TRBJ2-5; 7 nucleotides line up with TRBD2. Here the CDR3 DNA reads TGTGCCAGCAGCTTATTACCGGGAGGAGAGACCCAGTACTTC. The encoded protein is CASSLLPGGETQYF.